These 32 T cell receptor beta chains originate from one sample sequenced in a study of blood T cell repertoires in COVID-19. Using immunoSEQ multiplex PCR, the repertoire was profiled, and TCRdb retains in-frame clones only, with some absent. The sample lists around 160,000 clones; 80% to 85% were seen once. Sequencing used peripheral blood. These receptors were obtained from a human donor in a cohort sampled during active COVID-19.

The gene calls are TRBV5-4 and TRBJ2-7, with 7 bases matching TRBD2. CDR1 SGHNT and CDR2 YYREEE come from the germline V gene (reference sequence). This CDR3 is 15 amino acids long. V was pared by 3 bases and J by 0 bases, with 6 bases of the junction left unmatched. The CDR3 nucleotides read TGTGCCAGCAGCTCGGCAGCTAGCGGCTCCTACGAGCAGTACTTC. It is translated as CASSSAASGSYEQYF.

The J gene is TRBJ1-4, the V gene TRBV9, with D tentatively TRBD1 (6 bases). CDR1 and CDR2 (germline): SGDLS, YYNGEE. The CDR3 is 13 amino acids. V lost 2 bases, J lost 8 bases, and 10 bases lay in between. The CDR3 loop is CASSVDTGEKLFF. CDR3 DNA: TGTGCCAGCAGCGTGGATACAGGGGAAAAACTGTTTTTT.

The V gene is TRBV5-1, the J gene TRBJ2-7; 9 positions agree with TRBD1. V shed 0 bases and J 5 bases; nucleotides not matched to a gene: 9. The CDR3 totals 16 residues. Germline V gene data show CDR1 as SGHRS and CDR2 as YFSETQ. The CDR3: CASSLEVGQGSNEQYF. The CDR3 region has the DNA TGCGCCAGCAGCTTGGAGGTGGGACAGGGTAGCAACGAGCAGTACTTC. The complete variable domain, with remaining parts taken from reference TRBV5-1 and TRBJ2-7, reads KAGVTQTPRYLIKTRGQQVTLSCSPISGHRSVSWYQQTPGQGLQFLFEYFSETQRNKGNFPGRFSGRQFSNSRSEMNVSTLELGDSALYLCASSLEVGQGSNEQYFGPGTRLTVT.

The chain is built from TRBV7-6 and TRBJ2-2, with 7 bases lining up with TRBD2. The germline V gene has CDR1 SGHVS and CDR2 FNYEAQ. The CDR3 runs 15 residues. The V and J ends lost 4 bases and 2 bases, in that order; junction bases with no gene match: 4. The CDR3: CASSSGLVNTGELFF. The CDR3 DNA follows: TGTGCCAGCAGCTCCGGACTAGTAAACACCGGGGAGCTGTTTTTT.

This rearrangement joins TRBV4-1 to TRBJ2-1; D is ambiguous. V lost 1 base and J 9 bases, leaving 10 bases between the germline ends. This CDR3 has 13 amino acids. Germline loops: CDR1 MGHRA, CDR2 YSYEKL. Here the CDR3 reads CASSQAQVIEQFF. The CDR3 bases are TGCGCCAGCAGCCAAGCCCAGGTGATTGAGCAGTTCTTC.

V usage is TRBV5-1 and J usage is TRBJ1-4; 11 bases line up with TRBD1. This CDR3 is built from 18 residues. V was pared by 4 bases and J by 2 bases, with 10 bases of the junction left unmatched. Germline loops: CDR1 SGHRS, CDR2 YFSETQ. CDR3 region: CASSRAPGQGGTNEKLFF. For the CDR3, the DNA is TGCGCCAGCAGCCGAGCACCGGGACAGGGGGGTACTAATGAAAAACTGTTTTTT.

This sequence joins TRBV7-9 and TRBJ1-2; TRBD1 aligns across 8 bases. The germline gives CDR1 SEHNR, CDR2 FQNEAQ (reference sequence). V trimming: 6 bases; J trimming: 2 bases; junction bases outside the gene matches: 14. The CDR3 is 17 amino acids. The CDR3 protein is CASSTPGQVVPNYGYTF. CDR3 nucleotides: TGTGCCAGCAGTACTCCGGGACAGGTCGTCCCGAACTATGGCTACACCTTC.

V usage is TRBV27 and J usage is TRBJ1-6, with D perhaps matching TRBD1 (5 bases). The V gene lost 9 bases and the J gene lost 7 bases, with 13 bases spanning the gap. Germline CDR1 and CDR2: MNHEY and SMNVEV (reference sequence). The CDR3 contains 13 residues. The CDR3 bases are TGTGCCAGTGGAGCAGGGAAAAATTCACCCCTCCACTTT. As protein: CASGAGKNSPLHF.

This sequence joins TRBV7-2 and TRBJ1-5; 10 positions agree with TRBD1. The V gene's germline CDR1 is SGHTA and CDR2 FQGNSA. The CDR3 extends over 15 amino acids. V was clipped by 5 bases and J by 9 bases; unmatched bases: 10. This CDR3 is CASSLGDRGGRPQHF. Written as DNA, the CDR3 is TGTGCCAGCAGCCTCGGGGACAGGGGAGGCCGGCCCCAGCATTTT.

This chain uses TRBV12-2 with TRBJ2-7; TRBD1, the D gene given by the table, was not confirmed from the DNA. TRBV12-2 is a listed pseudogene. The CDR3 length is 11 residues. CDR3 loop: CASRLTGIVYF. The CDR3 bases are TGTGCAAGTCGCCTCACAGGCATCGTGTACTTC.

The chain has TRBV19 and TRBJ2-3; 8 bases agree with TRBD2. Trimming at V came to 6 bases and at J to 5 bases, leaving 7 bases not matched to a gene. Germline values: CDR1 LNHDA, CDR2 SQIVND (reference sequence). The CDR3 has 14 residues. The CDR3 DNA sequence: TGTGCCAGTAGCGCAGCGGGGGCGGGAGATACGCAGTATTTT. It codes for CASSAAGAGDTQYF.

This rearrangement joins TRBV28 to TRBJ2-7; TRBD1 matches 9 bases. The ends lost 4 bases at V and 0 bases at J; junction bases unmatched: 10. Germline CDR1 is MDHEN and CDR2 is SYDVKM. This CDR3 has 17 amino acids. CDR3 nucleotide sequence: TGTGCCAGCAGTTCACTCCCGGGACAGGGTAACTCCTACGAGCAGTACTTC. Protein product: CASSSLPGQGNSYEQYF.

CDR3 bases: TGTGCCAGCAGCGAATTTACGGGACAGGACAACTATGGCTACACCTTC. It encodes CASSEFTGQDNYGYTF. The chain links TRBV9 to TRBJ1-2; 8 bases match TRBD1. This CDR3 region has 16 residues. V dropped 3 bases and J dropped 2; count of bases not matched to a gene: 9. The germline V gene has CDR1 SGDLS and CDR2 YYNGEE.

This clone has more than one count but fewer than ten. This chain joins TRBV4-3 and TRBJ1-1; perhaps TRBD1 as D (5 bases). V was clipped by 1 base and J by 5 bases, with 17 bases between them. CDR3 length: 16 amino acids. The V gene's germline CDR1 is LGHNA and CDR2 YSLEER. CDR3 bases: TGCGCCAGCAGCCAAGGGCGCACTAACGGGGGAACTGAAGCTTTCTTT. This gives the protein CASSQGRTNGGTEAFF.

The rearrangement joins TRBV14 to TRBJ1-2, with D uncertain. Germline loops: CDR1 SGHDN, CDR2 FVKESK. This CDR3 has 14 residues. The ends were cut back, 6 bases at V and 4 bases at J, with 15 bases in the middle. The CDR3 reads CASSPVEAFYGYTF. The CDR3 DNA is TGTGCCAGCAGTCCCGTGGAGGCCTTCTATGGCTACACCTTC.

The CDR3 region is CASSPRGTGDYSWTF. The CDR3 bases are TGTGCCAGCAGCCCGAGGGGGACAGGGGACTATTCGTGGACCTTC. The chain couples TRBV7-8 to TRBJ1-2; TRBD1 matches at 10 bases. V lost 5 bases to trimming and J lost 14 bases; unmatched junction nucleotides: 17. CDR1 is SGHVS and CDR2 is FQNEAQ in the germline V gene. The CDR3 contains 15 residues.

The chain has TRBV7-9 and TRBJ1-1, with a possible D match to TRBD1 (6 bases). The V gene's germline CDR1 is SEHNR and CDR2 FQNEAQ (reference sequence). Trimming removed 8 bases at V and 0 bases at J, with 19 bases between. The CDR3 is made up of 16 amino acids. This CDR3 is CASGGQGGNMNTEAFF. CDR3 sequence (DNA): TGTGCCAGCGGAGGTCAAGGGGGTAACATGAACACTGAAGCTTTCTTT.

The chain employs TRBV24-1 and TRBJ2-1, with 10 bases matching TRBD2. Germline V CDR1 and CDR2: KGHDR, SFDVKD. Losses at the gene ends were 0 bases for V and 6 bases for J; bases not matched to a gene: 7. This CDR3 has 17 amino acids. CDR3 sequence reads: CATSDLQGAGGFNEQFF. CDR3 DNA sequence: TGTGCCACCAGTGATTTGCAGGGAGCGGGGGGGTTCAATGAGCAGTTCTTC.

This clone was counted only a few times. The chain recombines TRBV18 with TRBJ1-5; maybe TRBD1 (5 bases). Germline assignment: CDR1 KGHSH and CDR2 LQKENI. This CDR3 is 14 amino acids long. Trimming stripped 2 bases from V and 2 bases from J, with 7 bases between. The CDR3 DNA sequence: TGTGCCAGCTCACCAACACAGGGCAATCAGCCCCAGCATTTT. Translating gives CASSPTQGNQPQHF.

J is TRBJ1-2 and V is TRBV28; D is possibly TRBD1 (5 bases). Deletions cut 7 bases from V and 8 bases from J, with 20 bases between. This CDR3 spans 14 amino acids. Germline assignment: CDR1 MDHEN and CDR2 SYDVKM. CDR3 nucleotide sequence: TGTGCCAGCACCAAACCACAGGTCCGGCGCGGCTACACCTTC. Translating it yields CASTKPQVRRGYTF.

The chain carries TRBV11-1 and TRBJ2-6; TRBD1 agrees at 7 bases. Germline-derived CDR1 and CDR2 are SGHAT and FQDESV (reference sequence). The V and J ends lost 4 bases and 0 bases, in that order; junction bases with no gene match: 3. This CDR3 comprises 16 residues. CDR3 protein: CASSWGQLSGANVLTF. CDR3 nucleotides: TGTGCCAGCAGCTGGGGACAGCTCTCTGGGGCCAACGTCCTGACTTTC.

The chain is built from TRBV28 and TRBJ2-2, with 8 bases that match TRBD2. Germline loops: CDR1 MDHEN, CDR2 SYDVKM. The CDR3 loop spans 14 amino acids. Trimming cost V 6 bases and J 6 bases; bases outside gene matches: 6. This CDR3 reads CASSQRGRPGELFF. Here the CDR3 DNA reads TGTGCCAGCAGCCAGCGGGGGAGGCCCGGGGAGCTGTTTTTT.

Here the CDR3 DNA reads TGTGCCACCAGCGCTACAGGGGGAGAGACCCAGTACTTC. Its protein is CATSATGGETQYF. The chain has TRBV15 and TRBJ2-5; 8 nucleotides align to TRBD1. The CDR3 covers 13 residues. J was trimmed by 4 bases and V by 5 bases; bases with no gene match: 3. CDR1 and CDR2 from the germline V gene are LNHNV and YYDKDF (reference sequence).

The CDR3 DNA is TGTGCCAGCAGCCGGGGGACCCCACCCCCCGGGGAGCTGTTTTTT. It yields the protein CASSRGTPPPGELFF. The chain employs TRBV11-3 and TRBJ2-2; a possible D gene is TRBD2 (6 bases). V was shortened by 5 bases and J by 6 bases, with 16 bases between the two germline ends. The germline CDR1 and CDR2 sequences are SGHNT and YENEEA. The CDR3 is 15 residues long. Full variable domain (missing parts from reference TRBV11-3 and TRBJ2-2): EAGVVQSPRYKIIEKKQPVAFWCNPISGHNTLYWYLQNLGQGPELLIRYENEEAVDDSQLPKDRFSAERLKGVDSTLKIQPAELGDSAVYLCASSRGTPPPGELFFGEGSRLTVL.

The chain uses TRBV4-3 and TRBJ1-1; 7 nucleotides align to TRBD1. Germline assignment: CDR1 LGHNA and CDR2 YSLEER. With V trimmed by 2 bases and J by 4 bases, 7 bases remained unmatched. The length of the CDR3 is 15 residues. The CDR3 region is CASSQFNRGVTEAFF. In DNA, the CDR3 is TGCGCCAGCAGCCAATTCAACAGGGGAGTCACTGAAGCTTTCTTT.

The gene calls are TRBV6-1 and TRBJ2-3; the D gene is possibly TRBD1 (6 bases). Per germline, CDR1 MNHNS and CDR2 SASEGT. Trimming stripped 2 bases from V and 0 bases from J, with 9 bases between. This CDR3 is built from 15 residues. The CDR3 DNA sequence: TGTGCCAGCAGTGAAAGAGGGGGAAGCACAGATACGCAGTATTTT. Encoded protein: CASSERGGSTDTQYF.

In the case of this clone: Other nucleotide sequences from this sample produce the same CDR3. The V call is TRBV5-1, the J call TRBJ1-5, with a possible D match to TRBD1 (5 bases). CDR3 length equals 13 residues. The V end was cut by 4 bases, the J end by 3 bases, with 8 bases between. Germline CDR1 SGHRS, CDR2 YFSETQ. In DNA, the CDR3 is TGCGCCAGCAGCATGACAGTCAATCAGCCCCAGCATTTT. This translates into CASSMTVNQPQHF.

V gene TRBV30 combines with J gene TRBJ1-5, with a weak D call TRBD1 (6 bases). V gave up 2 bases and J gave up 0 bases, with 8 bases separating them. The CDR3 is 14 residues long. In germline, CDR1 is GTSNPN, CDR2 SVGIG (reference sequence). CDR3 in DNA: TGTGCCTGGAGTACGGGACATAGCAATCAGCCCCAGCATTTT. It is translated as CAWSTGHSNQPQHF.

The rearrangement links TRBV6-1 to TRBJ1-5, with 7 bases fitting TRBD1. There are 15 residues in the CDR3. The germline CDR1 and CDR2 sequences are MNHNS and SASEGT. J gave up 6 bases and V 2 bases, and 7 bases lay outside the gene matches. DNA for the CDR3: TGTGCCAGCAGTGAAACAGGGGCCGGAGGTCAGCCCCAGCATTTT. Amino acid sequence: CASSETGAGGQPQHF.

The chain uses TRBV9 and TRBJ2-7; 9 nucleotides agree with TRBD1. The V gene end was trimmed by 0 bases and the J gene end by 3 bases; junction bases not matched to a gene: 7. Germline CDR1 is SGDLS and CDR2 is YYNGEE. This CDR3 spans 16 amino acids. CDR3 sequence: CASSVEAGQGIYEQYF. For the CDR3, the DNA is TGTGCCAGCAGCGTAGAGGCGGGACAGGGTATCTACGAGCAGTACTTC.

This sequence joins TRBV18 and TRBJ1-2; TRBD1 agrees at 11 bases. V lost 2 bases, J lost 4 bases, and 9 bases stayed unmatched. Germline values: CDR1 KGHSH, CDR2 LQKENI. The CDR3 runs to 17 residues. The CDR3 protein is CASSPGTGGTRGYGYTF. DNA of the CDR3: TGTGCCAGCTCACCAGGGACAGGGGGTACCAGGGGCTATGGCTACACCTTC.

V gene TRBV19 combines with J gene TRBJ2-7, with 8 bases aligning to TRBD1. The CDR3 has 16 amino acids. The germline gives CDR1 LNHDA, CDR2 SQIVND (reference sequence). V dropped 3 bases and J dropped 2; count of bases not matched to a gene: 9. The CDR3 loop reads CASSIGAGGPTYEQYF. In nucleotides, the CDR3 is TGTGCCAGTAGTATCGGAGCAGGGGGCCCTACCTACGAGCAGTACTTC.